Sequencing of this T cell receptor beta chain was carried out in a study of cytomegalovirus exposure and HLA in healthy donors. Study-level results: Sequencing likely caused a cluster of highly shared sequence variants.

PCR was performed using 60 Vbeta and 13 Jbeta primers. TCRdb's copy holds only in-frame clones and misses some; the assay was immunoSEQ multiplex PCR. The sample lists 130,000 or so clones; 70% to 80% were seen once. The CDR3 length is 12 residues. Trimming shortened V by 4 bases and J by 0 bases, and 7 bases separated the two germline ends. CDR1 is GTSNPN and CDR2 is SVGIG in the germline V gene (reference sequence). The sample holds one count of this clone. Its target is unknown. Material for sequencing was PBMCs. This chain links TRBV30 with TRBJ2-7; tentatively, D is TRBD2 (5 bases). The TCR was taken from a female donor in good health and CMV-seropositive. CDR3 sequence: CAWTRDSYEQYF. DNA of the CDR3: TGTGCCTGGACCCGGGACTCCTACGAGCAGTACTTC. Based on the CDR3 plus reference TRBV30 and TRBJ2-7, the full variable domain is SQTIHQWPATLVQPVGSPLSLECTVEGTSNPNLYWYRQAAGRGLQLLFYSVGIGQISSEVPQNLSASRPQDRQFILSSKKLLLSDSGFYLCAWTRDSYEQYFGPGTRLTVT.